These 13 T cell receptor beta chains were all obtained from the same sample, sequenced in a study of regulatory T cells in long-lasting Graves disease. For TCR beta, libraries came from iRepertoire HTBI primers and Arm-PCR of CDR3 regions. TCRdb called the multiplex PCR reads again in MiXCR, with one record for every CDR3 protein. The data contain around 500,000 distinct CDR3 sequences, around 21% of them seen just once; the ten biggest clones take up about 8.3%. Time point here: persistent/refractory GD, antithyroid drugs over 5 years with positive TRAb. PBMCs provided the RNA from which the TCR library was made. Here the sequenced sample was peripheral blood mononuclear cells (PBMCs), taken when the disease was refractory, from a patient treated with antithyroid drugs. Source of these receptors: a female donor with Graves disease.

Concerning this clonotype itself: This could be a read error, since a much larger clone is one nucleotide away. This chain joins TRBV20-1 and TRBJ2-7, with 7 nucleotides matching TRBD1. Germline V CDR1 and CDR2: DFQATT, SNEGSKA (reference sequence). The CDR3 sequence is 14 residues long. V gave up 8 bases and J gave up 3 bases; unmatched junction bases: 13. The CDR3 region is CSTKRGGWFYEQYF. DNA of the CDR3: TGCAGTACAAAGCGAGGGGGCTGGTTCTACGAGCAGTACTTC.

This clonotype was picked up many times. For the CDR3, the DNA is TGTGCCAGCAGTTCGGGGTGGCAGTACTTC. Protein product: CASSSGWQYF. This chain connects TRBV2 to TRBJ2-7, with D perhaps TRBD2 (5 bases). The CDR3 length is 10 residues. With 5 bases removed from V and 9 bases from J, the gap between germline ends came to 8 bases. CDR1 and CDR2 (germline): SNHLY, FYNNEI.

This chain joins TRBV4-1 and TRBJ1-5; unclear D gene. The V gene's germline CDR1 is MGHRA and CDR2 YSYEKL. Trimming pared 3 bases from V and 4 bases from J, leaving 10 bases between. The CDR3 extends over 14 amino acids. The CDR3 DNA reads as TGCGCCAGCAGCCAGGATGGGCGGAATCAGCCCCAGCATTTT. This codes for CASSQDGRNQPQHF.

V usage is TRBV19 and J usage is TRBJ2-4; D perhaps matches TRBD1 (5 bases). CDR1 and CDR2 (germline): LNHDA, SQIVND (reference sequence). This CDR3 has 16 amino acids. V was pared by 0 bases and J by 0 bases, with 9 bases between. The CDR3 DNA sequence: TGTGCCAGTAGTATAGACCGGACACTAGCCAAAAACATTCAGTACTTC. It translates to CASSIDRTLAKNIQYF.

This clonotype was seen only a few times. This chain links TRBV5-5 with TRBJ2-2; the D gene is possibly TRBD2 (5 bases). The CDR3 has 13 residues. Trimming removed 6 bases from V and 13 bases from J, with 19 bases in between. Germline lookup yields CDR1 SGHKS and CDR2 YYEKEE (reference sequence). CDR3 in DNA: TGTGCCAGCACCCGGTGGGGTTCGGAGGCGCTGTTTTTT. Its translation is CASTRWGSEALFF. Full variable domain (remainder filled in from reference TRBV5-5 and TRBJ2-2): DAGVTQSPTHLIKTRGQQVTLRCSPISGHKSVSWYQQVLGQGPQFIFQYYEKEERGRGNFPDRFSARQFPNYSSELNVNALLLGDSALYLCASTRWGSEALFFGEGSRLTVL.

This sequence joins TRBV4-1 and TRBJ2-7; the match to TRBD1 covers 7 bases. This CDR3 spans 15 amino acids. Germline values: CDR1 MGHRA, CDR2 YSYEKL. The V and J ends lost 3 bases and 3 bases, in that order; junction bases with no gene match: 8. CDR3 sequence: CASSQTGTVDYEQYF. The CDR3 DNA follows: TGCGCCAGCAGCCAGACCGGGACAGTGGACTACGAGCAGTACTTC.

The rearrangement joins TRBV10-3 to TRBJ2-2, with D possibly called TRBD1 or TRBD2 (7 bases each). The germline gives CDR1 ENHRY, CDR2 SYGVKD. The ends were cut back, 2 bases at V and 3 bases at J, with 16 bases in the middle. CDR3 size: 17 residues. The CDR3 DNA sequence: TGTGCCATCAGTGAGCCACGACAGGGAGGGGACACCGGGGAGCTGTTTTTT. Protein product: CAISEPRQGGDTGELFF.

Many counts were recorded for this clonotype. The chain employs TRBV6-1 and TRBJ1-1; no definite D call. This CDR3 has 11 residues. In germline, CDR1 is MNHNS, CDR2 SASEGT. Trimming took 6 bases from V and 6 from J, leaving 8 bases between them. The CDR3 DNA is TGTGCCAGCAGCCTCACGGCTGAAGCTTTCTTT. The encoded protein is CASSLTAEAFF.

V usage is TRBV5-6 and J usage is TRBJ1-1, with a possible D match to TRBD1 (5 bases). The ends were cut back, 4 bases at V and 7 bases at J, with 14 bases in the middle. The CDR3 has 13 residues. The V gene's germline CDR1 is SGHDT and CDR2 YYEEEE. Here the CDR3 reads CASSHQGAVEAFF. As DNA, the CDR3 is TGTGCCAGCAGCCACCAGGGTGCCGTTGAAGCTTTCTTT.

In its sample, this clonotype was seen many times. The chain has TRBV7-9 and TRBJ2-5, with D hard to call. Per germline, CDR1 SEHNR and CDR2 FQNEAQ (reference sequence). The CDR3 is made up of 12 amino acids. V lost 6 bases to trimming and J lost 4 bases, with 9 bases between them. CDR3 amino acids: CASRTGRETQYF. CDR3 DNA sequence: TGTGCCAGCAGAACCGGTCGAGAGACCCAGTACTTC.

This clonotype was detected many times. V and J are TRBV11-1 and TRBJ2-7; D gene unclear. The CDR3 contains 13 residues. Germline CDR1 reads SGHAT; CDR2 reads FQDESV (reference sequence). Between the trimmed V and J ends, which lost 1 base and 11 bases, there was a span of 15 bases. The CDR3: CASSLDLTTSKYF. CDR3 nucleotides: TGTGCCAGCAGCTTAGACCTTACTACGAGCAAGTACTTC.

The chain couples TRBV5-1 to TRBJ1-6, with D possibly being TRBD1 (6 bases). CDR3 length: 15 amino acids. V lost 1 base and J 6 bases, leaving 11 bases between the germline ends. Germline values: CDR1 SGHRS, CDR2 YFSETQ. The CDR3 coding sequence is TGCGCCAGCAGCTTGATACAGGGAGGTAATTCACCCCTCCACTTT. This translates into CASSLIQGGNSPLHF.

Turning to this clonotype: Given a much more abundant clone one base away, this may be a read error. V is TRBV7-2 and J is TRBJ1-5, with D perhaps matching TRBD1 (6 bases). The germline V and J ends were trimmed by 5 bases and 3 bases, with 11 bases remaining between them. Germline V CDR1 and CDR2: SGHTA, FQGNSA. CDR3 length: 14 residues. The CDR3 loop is CASSLDSDNQPQHF. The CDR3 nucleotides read TGTGCCAGCAGCCTGGACAGCGACAATCAGCCCCAGCATTTT.